Each of the 14 T cell receptor beta chains below was sequenced from the same sample in a study of T cell responses to AZD1222 COVID-19 vaccine. The data were produced by immunoSEQ multiplex PCR, yet TCRdb's version contains in-frame clones alone and is incomplete. The sample includes about 160,000 clones, 85% to 90% of them seen just once. The specimen was peripheral blood, collected 28 days after the second AZD1222 dose. These receptor sequences come from an adult who received the AZD1222 COVID-19 vaccine.

The CDR3 bases are TGTGCCAGCGGACAAGCGAACACTGAAGCTTTCTTT. Amino acids: CASGQANTEAFF. The chain joins TRBV9 to TRBJ1-1; perhaps TRBD1 as D (5 bases). V shed 7 bases and J shed 1 base, with 8 bases lying between them. The germline gives CDR1 SGDLS, CDR2 YYNGEE. This CDR3 has 12 residues.

CDR3 DNA: TGTGCCAGCAGTGCCGGGCACTCTGGAAACACCATATATTTT. This gives the protein CASSAGHSGNTIYF. V usage is TRBV2 and J usage is TRBJ1-3; D not resolved. The germline V and J ends were trimmed by 4 bases and 0 bases, with 7 bases remaining between them. Germline CDR1 is SNHLY and CDR2 is FYNNEI. This CDR3 spans 14 amino acids.

In DNA form, the CDR3 reads TGTGCCAGCGCCTCAGGCGGGACTCCGAACACTGAAGCTTTCTTT. It codes for CASASGGTPNTEAFF. The chain combines TRBV6-5 with TRBJ1-1, with D possibly being TRBD1 (5 bases). CDR3 length equals 15 residues. Trimming shortened V by 8 bases and J by 1 base, and 17 bases separated the two germline ends. CDR1 is MNHEY, CDR2 SVGAGI, per germline.

The chain couples TRBV4-2 to TRBJ2-5; no clear D gene. Germline lookup yields CDR1 LGHNA and CDR2 YNFKEQ. CDR3 size: 14 residues. Trimming took off 0 bases at V and 5 bases at J, with 10 bases between the two ends. This chain's CDR3 is CASSQELGVETQYF. CDR3 coding DNA: TGTGCCAGCAGCCAAGAACTGGGTGTGGAGACCCAGTACTTC.

V and J are TRBV6-5 and TRBJ1-1; D is possibly TRBD1 (5 bases). Trimming cost V 6 bases and J 7 bases, with 18 bases left between them. Per germline, CDR1 MNHEY and CDR2 SVGAGI. This CDR3 has 14 amino acids. The CDR3 spells CASSPPGRAGEAFF. DNA of the CDR3: TGTGCCAGCAGCCCGCCGGGCAGGGCGGGTGAAGCTTTCTTT.

V is TRBV19 and J is TRBJ1-1; D might be TRBD1 (6 bases). Germline V CDR1 and CDR2: LNHDA, SQIVND (reference sequence). Trimming removed 3 bases from V and 10 bases from J, with 24 bases in between. CDR3 length: 16 residues. The CDR3 sequence: CASSMKIGGRRVAAFF. The CDR3 coding sequence is TGTGCCAGTAGTATGAAAATTGGGGGGCGTCGGGTTGCAGCTTTCTTT.

In this sample, this clone turned up once. The chain couples TRBV5-1 to TRBJ1-2; TRBD1 is a possible D gene (6 bases). V gave up 5 bases and J gave up 4 bases, with 18 bases separating them. Germline lookup yields CDR1 SGHRS and CDR2 YFSETQ. This CDR3 has 15 amino acids. CDR3 sequence (DNA): TGCGCCAGCAGGGGGGTTGACAGGAGATTCTATGGCTACACCTTC. This sequence encodes CASRGVDRRFYGYTF.

The chain couples TRBV11-2 to TRBJ2-7; D is uncertain. Germline V gives CDR1 SGHAT, CDR2 FQNNGV. CDR3 length: 15 amino acids. V was shortened by 2 bases and J by 2 bases, with 13 bases between the two germline ends. CDR3: CASSLSHRGTYEQYF. As DNA, the CDR3 is TGTGCCAGCAGCTTATCCCACCGAGGTACCTACGAGCAGTACTTC.

The V and J genes are TRBV18 and TRBJ2-5, with D perhaps assigned TRBD1 or TRBD2 (5 bases each). The CDR3 extends over 14 amino acids. Per germline, CDR1 KGHSH and CDR2 LQKENI. With 4 bases removed from V and 1 base from J, the gap between germline ends came to 10 bases. The CDR3 loop is CASSRDLSQETQYF. CDR3 in DNA: TGTGCCAGCTCACGGGACCTCAGCCAAGAGACCCAGTACTTC.

Points on this clone: Other DNA sequences in this sample translate to the same CDR3. The chain uses TRBV7-9 and TRBJ1-1; TRBD1 is a possible D gene (6 bases). Germline CDR1 SEHNR, CDR2 FQNEAQ (reference sequence). With 2 bases removed from V and 0 bases from J, the gap between germline ends came to 10 bases. The CDR3 loop spans 15 amino acids. As DNA, the CDR3 is TGTGCCAGCAGCTTACGGCAGGGGATGAACACTGAAGCTTTCTTT. Translating it yields CASSLRQGMNTEAFF.

J is TRBJ2-7 and V is TRBV5-4; TRBD1 is a possible D gene (6 bases). V was shortened by 9 bases and J by 0 bases, with 10 bases between the two germline ends. The germline CDR1 and CDR2 sequences are SGHNT and YYREEE (reference sequence). The CDR3 contains 12 residues. CDR3 in DNA: TGTGCCACCCGGGACAACTCCTACGAGCAGTACTTC. Protein product: CATRDNSYEQYF.

This chain connects TRBV5-4 to TRBJ1-1, with a possible D match to TRBD1 (6 bases). With 0 bases removed from V and 3 bases from J, the gap between germline ends came to 21 bases. The CDR3 contains 18 residues. CDR1 is SGHNT and CDR2 is YYREEE in the germline V gene (reference sequence). For the CDR3, the DNA is TGTGCCAGCAGCTTGGGGTCAACGAGAGCAGGGGCGGACACTGAAGCTTTCTTT. This sequence encodes CASSLGSTRAGADTEAFF.

V usage is TRBV4-3 and J usage is TRBJ1-6, with TRBD1 identical over 7 bases. Germline loops: CDR1 LGHNA, CDR2 YSLEER. The CDR3 is 21 residues long. V shed 0 bases and J 8 bases; nucleotides not matched to a gene: 22. The CDR3 sequence: CASSQEVSRRRQGYFDSPLHF. DNA of the CDR3: TGCGCCAGCAGCCAAGAAGTGTCCCGCCGGAGACAGGGCTATTTCGATTCACCCCTCCACTTT.

J is TRBJ2-7 and V is TRBV6-1; perhaps TRBD1 as D (6 bases). Germline values: CDR1 MNHNS, CDR2 SASEGT. V was trimmed by 3 bases and J by 3 bases, leaving 12 bases between them. The CDR3 has 14 residues. Written as DNA, the CDR3 is TGTGCCAGCAGTGAGTCGGACAGACGCTACGAGCAGTACTTC. This gives the protein CASSESDRRYEQYF.